The 7 T cell receptor beta chains presented below share a single source sample, sequenced in a study of blood T cells in healthy people across ages. PCR was performed a second time for about 6 to 12 cycles using a sample-barcoded 5' primer and a J-beta primer mix. From the 5' RACE reads, TCRdb called clonotypes with MiXCR, one entry per CDR3 protein. Among some 1,500,000 distinct CDR3 sequences listed, around 40% were seen once. The sequenced sample consisted of blood. The receptors were sampled from a woman aged 18-30 years in good health.

This sequence joins TRBV20-1 and TRBJ2-1, with a tentative D call TRBD2 (6 bases). Gene TRBJ2-7 matches the end of the DNA better, so the J call may be wrong. This CDR3 region has 12 residues. CDR1 is DFQATT, CDR2 SNEGSKA, per germline (reference sequence). The CDR3 DNA reads as TGCAGTGCGGAGGGACTCCACAATGAGCAGTACTTC. This sequence encodes CSAEGLHNEQYF.

This clonotype turned up a few times. This chain joins TRBV6-6 and TRBJ1-1, with 8 bases lining up with TRBD1. Germline CDR1 reads MNHNY; CDR2 reads SVGAGI (reference sequence). J gave up 0 bases and V 0 bases, and 3 bases lay outside the gene matches. The length of the CDR3 is 16 residues. CDR3 region: CASSYSWTGMNTEAFF. Written as DNA, the CDR3 is TGTGCCAGCAGTTACTCATGGACAGGGATGAACACTGAAGCTTTCTTT.

The chain has TRBV3-1 and TRBJ2-5; D perhaps matches TRBD2 (5 bases). This CDR3 has 14 amino acids. Germline-derived CDR1 and CDR2 are LGHDT and YNNKEL (reference sequence). The germline V and J ends were trimmed by 9 bases and 11 bases, with 25 bases remaining between them. CDR3 loop: CARLPGVLYNEQYF. The CDR3 DNA reads TGTGCCAGACTACCCGGGGTTTTATACAATGAGCAGTACTTC.

This clonotype was found a few times. The gene calls are TRBV7-2 and TRBJ2-1, with no clear D. The ends were cut back, 0 bases at V and 9 bases at J, with 6 bases in the middle. Germline loops: CDR1 SGHTA, CDR2 FQGNSA. CDR3 length: 12 amino acids. The CDR3 DNA reads as TGTGCCAGCAGCTTAGCAGCATTTGAGCAGTTCTTC. This gives the protein CASSLAAFEQFF.

The chain carries TRBV29-1 and TRBJ1-1, with unresolved D. This CDR3 region has 15 residues. Germline V CDR1 and CDR2: SQVTM, ANQGSEA. The V end lost 7 bases, the J end lost 0 bases, and 18 bases lay between the germline ends. The DNA for the CDR3 is TGCAGCGCTTGGGAGTCGGAGACAATGAACACTGAAGCTTTCTTT. Translation: CSAWESETMNTEAFF. Variable domain in full (rest from reference TRBV29-1 and TRBJ1-1): SAVISQKPSRDICQRGTSLTIQCQVDSQVTMMFWYRQQPGQSLTLIATANQGSEATYESGFVIDKFPISRPNLTFSTLTVSNMSPEDSSIYLCSAWESETMNTEAFFGQGTRLTVV.

The DNA of the CDR3 is TGTGCCAGCAGCTTAGGGGGTCGAGGGGCTTTCTTT. Protein: CASSLGGRGAFF. The rearrangement links TRBV7-2 to TRBJ1-1, with D unresolved. In germline, CDR1 is SGHTA, CDR2 FQGNSA. The CDR3 is 12 residues long. The germline V and J ends were trimmed by 1 base and 11 bases, with 11 bases remaining between them.

The chain employs TRBV14 and TRBJ1-6, with D hard to call. From germline, CDR1 is SGHDN and CDR2 FVKESK. The CDR3 is made up of 15 amino acids. The V and J ends lost 0 bases and 13 bases respectively, with 16 bases between them. For the CDR3, the DNA is TGTGCCAGCAGCCAAGAAGACGGGATCATTCTGCCCCTCCACTTT. This encodes CASSQEDGIILPLHF.